Following are 10 T cell receptor beta chains from one sample sequenced in a study of T cell responses to AZD1222 COVID-19 vaccine. Method: immunoSEQ multiplex PCR; TCRdb's copy keeps in-frame clones and lacks some. The sample has roughly 110,000 clones; roughly nine tenths are singletons. Sequencing was performed on peripheral blood, taken 28 days after the second AZD1222 dose. The receptors derive from an adult who received the AZD1222 COVID-19 vaccine.

In this sample, this clone turned up once. This chain links TRBV2 with TRBJ1-4, with D maybe TRBD1 (5 bases). CDR1 SNHLY and CDR2 FYNNEI come from the germline V gene. This CDR3 contains 13 residues. V shed 6 bases and J shed 5 bases, with 10 bases lying between them. The CDR3, as DNA: TGTGCCAGCAGCGGGGCTAAAAATGAAAAACTGTTTTTT. Residues: CASSGAKNEKLFF. Looking up the rest from reference TRBV2 and TRBJ1-4 gives the full variable domain: EPEVTQTPSHQVTQMGQEVILRCVPISNHLYFYWYRQILGQKVEFLVSFYNNEISEKSEIFDDQFSVERPDGSNFTLKIRSTKLEDSAMYFCASSGAKNEKLFFGSGTQLSVL.

This chain links TRBV2 with TRBJ1-2; a weak D match, TRBD1 (6 bases). This CDR3 region has 13 residues. The germline V gene has CDR1 SNHLY and CDR2 FYNNEI. V was pared by 3 bases and J by 3 bases, with 8 bases between. The CDR3 reads CASSEEGDYGYTF. In nucleotides, the CDR3 is TGTGCCAGCAGTGAGGAGGGGGACTATGGCTACACCTTC.

CDR3 bases: TGTGCCAGTAGTTCCCTGACAGGCGTGGGCCAAGAGACCCAGTACTTC. Its protein is CASSSLTGVGQETQYF. V is TRBV19 and J is TRBJ2-5; perhaps TRBD1 as D (6 bases). Trimming shortened V by 5 bases and J by 1 base, and 17 bases separated the two germline ends. The length of the CDR3 is 16 residues. Per germline, CDR1 LNHDA and CDR2 SQIVND (reference sequence). Full variable domain (missing parts from reference TRBV19 and TRBJ2-5): DGGITQSPKYLFRKEGQNVTLSCEQNLNHDAMYWYRQDPGQGLRLIYYSQIVNDFQKGDIAEGYSVSREKKESFPLTVTSAQKNPTAFYLCASSSLTGVGQETQYFGPGTRLLVL.

This chain connects TRBV28 to TRBJ2-7; D is unclear. V was cut by 6 bases and J by 7 bases, with 19 bases left in between. The CDR3 is 14 residues long. Looked up from germline, CDR1 is MDHEN and CDR2 is SYDVKM. The CDR3 bases are TGTGCCAGCAGCCCGGGTCGCCCCACTGGAGAGCAGTACTTC. This codes for CASSPGRPTGEQYF. Variable domain in full (rest from reference TRBV28 and TRBJ2-7): DVKVTQSSRYLVKRTGEKVFLECVQDMDHENMFWYRQDPGLGLRLIYFSYDVKMKEKGDIPEGYSVSREKKERFSLILESASTNQTSMYLCASSPGRPTGEQYFGPGTRLTVT.

This clone has just one count. V and J are TRBV6-5 and TRBJ1-2, with TRBD1 matching 7 bases. Germline V gene sequence: CDR1 MNHEY, CDR2 SVGAGI. V shed 4 bases, J shed 3 bases, and the junction held 11 bases outside the gene matches. This CDR3 spans 16 amino acids. This CDR3 is CASSSFTGAGDYGYTF. For the CDR3, the DNA is TGTGCCAGCAGTTCCTTTACAGGGGCGGGGGACTATGGCTACACCTTC.

The chain employs TRBV7-9 and TRBJ1-2, with D possibly being TRBD1 (6 bases). Between the trimmed V and J ends, which lost 1 base and 4 bases, there was a span of 7 bases. Germline V CDR1 and CDR2: SEHNR, FQNEAQ (reference sequence). The CDR3 runs 13 residues. CDR3 residues: CASSLGTAYGYTF. The CDR3 nucleotides are TGTGCCAGCAGCTTAGGGACAGCCTATGGCTACACCTTC.

The chain couples TRBV29-1 to TRBJ2-3; 7 bases match TRBD1. V lost 7 bases to trimming and J lost 0 bases; unmatched junction nucleotides: 10. CDR3 size: 15 residues. Germline values: CDR1 SQVTM, CDR2 ANQGSEA. CDR3 residues: CSADDRDLSTDTQYF. The CDR3 DNA sequence: TGCAGCGCTGATGACAGGGATTTGAGCACAGATACGCAGTATTTT.

V and J are TRBV7-2 and TRBJ2-7; D gene unclear. This CDR3 spans 11 amino acids. Germline loops: CDR1 SGHTA, CDR2 FQGNSA. V was shortened by 5 bases and J by 7 bases, with 9 bases between the two germline ends. CDR3: CASSRGWEQYF. CDR3 nucleotides: TGTGCCAGCAGCCGAGGTTGGGAGCAGTACTTC.

Only a few counts were recorded for this clone. This chain uses TRBV29-1 with TRBJ1-2; a weak D match, TRBD1 (5 bases). Deletions cut 8 bases from V and 5 bases from J, with 18 bases between. Germline V lookup: CDR1 SQVTM, CDR2 ANQGSEA. The CDR3 extends over 13 amino acids. CDR3 protein: CSTDTGEGYGYTF. CDR3 bases: TGCAGCACGGACACCGGGGAAGGGTATGGCTACACCTTC.

The sample holds a few counts of this clone. The chain combines TRBV19 with TRBJ1-4; D is possibly TRBD1 (5 bases). The germline CDR1 and CDR2 sequences are LNHDA and SQIVND (reference sequence). Trimming left V 7 bases short and J 3 bases short, with 27 bases between. The CDR3 consists of 19 residues. CDR3 sequence: CASKGNPSHTGVANEKLFF. The CDR3 bases are TGTGCCAGTAAGGGGAACCCATCCCATACGGGGGTGGCTAATGAAAAACTGTTTTTT.